Listed below are T cell receptor beta chains from one sample, sequenced in a study of siplizumab effects on memory and regulatory T cells. The data were produced by immunoSEQ multiplex PCR, yet TCRdb's version contains in-frame clones alone and is incomplete. Here the sample spans around 120,000 clones, around 94% being singletons. Sequenced material: non-Treg CD4+ T cells sorted from blood. These receptors originate from a human donor in good health. Both conserved end residues are part of each CDR3. D genes are given only for firm matches. Only part of the rows carry a size: once, few, many, or a class if the clone is expanded.

v_gene: TRBV6-5; j_gene: TRBJ2-7; d_gene: -; abundance: -; CDR3aa: CASSYSGGLSYEQYF; CDR3nt: TGTGCCAGCAGTTACTCGGGGGGATTATCCTACGAGCAGTACTTC
v_gene: TRBV4-1; j_gene: TRBJ1-5; d_gene: -; abundance: -; CDR3aa: CASSQVPTEPQHF; CDR3nt: TGCGCCAGCAGCCAGGTGCCTACGGAGCCCCAGCATTTT
v_gene: TRBV6-1; j_gene: TRBJ2-5; d_gene: TRBD1; abundance: once; CDR3aa: CASSENTGGRETQYF; CDR3nt: TGTGCCAGCAGTGAGAATACAGGGGGTCGGGAGACCCAGTACTTC
v_gene: TRBV19; j_gene: TRBJ2-5; d_gene: -; abundance: once; CDR3aa: CASSISAQGAQETQYF; CDR3nt: TGTGCCAGTAGTATATCTGCACAGGGTGCTCAAGAGACCCAGTACTTC
v_gene: TRBV4-1; j_gene: TRBJ1-4; d_gene: -; abundance: -; CDR3aa: CASSRRDSRAATNEKLFF; CDR3nt: TGCGCCAGCAGCCGCCGGGACTCGCGAGCCGCAACTAATGAAAAACTGTTTTTT
v_gene: TRBV5-8; j_gene: TRBJ1-5; d_gene: -; abundance: -; CDR3aa: CASSLHAGQPQHF; CDR3nt: TGTGCCAGCAGCTTACATGCCGGTCAGCCCCAGCATTTT
v_gene: TRBV30; j_gene: TRBJ1-5; d_gene: -; abundance: -; CDR3aa: CAWTAGPNQPQHF; CDR3nt: TGTGCCTGGACTGCAGGGCCCAATCAGCCCCAGCATTTT
v_gene: TRBV10-2; j_gene: TRBJ2-1; d_gene: TRBD1; abundance: -; CDR3aa: CASRSGTGGPNEQFF; CDR3nt: TGCGCCAGCAGATCCGGGACAGGGGGTCCCAATGAGCAGTTCTTC
v_gene: TRBV11-2; j_gene: TRBJ2-7; d_gene: TRBD1; abundance: -; CDR3aa: CASSPRQGVNEQYF; CDR3nt: TGTGCCAGCAGCCCGAGACAGGGAGTCAACGAGCAGTACTTC
v_gene: TRBV6-4; j_gene: TRBJ2-7; d_gene: -; abundance: -; CDR3aa: CASSAGWGYEQYF; CDR3nt: TGTGCCAGCTCGGCTGGATGGGGCTACGAGCAGTACTTC
v_gene: TRBV7-2; j_gene: TRBJ2-2; d_gene: TRBD2; abundance: -; CDR3aa: CASSFRSRAGGPSTGELFF; CDR3nt: TGTGCCAGCAGCTTTCGGTCAAGGGCGGGAGGGCCTAGCACCGGGGAGCTGTTTTTT
v_gene: TRBV19; j_gene: TRBJ2-5; d_gene: -; abundance: -; CDR3aa: CASSIGGGQETQYF; CDR3nt: TGTGCCAGTAGTATTGGAGGGGGCCAAGAGACCCAGTACTTC
v_gene: TRBV7-2; j_gene: TRBJ2-3; d_gene: TRBD2; abundance: -; CDR3aa: CASRRLAGGVGTQYF; CDR3nt: TGTGCCAGCAGGAGACTAGCGGGAGGGGTGGGTACGCAGTATTTT
v_gene: TRBV7-9; j_gene: TRBJ2-5; d_gene: -; abundance: -; CDR3aa: CASSSLETQYF; CDR3nt: TGTGCCAGCAGCTCCTTAGAGACCCAGTACTTC
v_gene: TRBV6-1; j_gene: TRBJ2-7; d_gene: -; abundance: -; CDR3aa: CASSDPIRCF; CDR3nt: TGTGCCAGCAGTGACCCCATCCGGTGTTTC
v_gene: TRBV29-1; j_gene: TRBJ1-1; d_gene: -; abundance: -; CDR3aa: CSVDTVNTEAFF; CDR3nt: TGCAGCGTTGATACCGTGAACACTGAAGCTTTCTTT
v_gene: TRBV5-1; j_gene: TRBJ2-5; d_gene: -; abundance: -; CDR3aa: CASSFSGTGLETQYF; CDR3nt: TGCGCCAGCAGCTTTAGCGGGACAGGACTAGAGACCCAGTACTTC
v_gene: TRBV15; j_gene: TRBJ1-2; d_gene: -; abundance: -; CDR3aa: CATSSGTNYGYTF; CDR3nt: TGTGCCACCAGCAGTGGGACTAACTATGGCTACACCTTC
v_gene: TRBV5-1; j_gene: TRBJ1-2; d_gene: -; abundance: -; CDR3aa: CASSLAGGPGGYTF; CDR3nt: TGCGCCAGCAGCTTGGCCGGGGGGCCAGGGGGCTACACCTTC
v_gene: TRBV25-1; j_gene: TRBJ2-2; d_gene: TRBD1; abundance: -; CDR3aa: CASGGDRTTGELFF; CDR3nt: TGTGCCAGCGGCGGGGACAGGACCACCGGGGAGCTGTTTTTT
v_gene: TRBV6-5; j_gene: TRBJ2-3; d_gene: -; abundance: -; CDR3aa: CASESMTTDTQYF; CDR3nt: TGTGCCAGCGAGTCAATGACCACAGATACGCAGTATTTT
v_gene: TRBV5-4; j_gene: TRBJ1-1; d_gene: -; abundance: -; CDR3aa: CASSRFGGTDTEAFF; CDR3nt: TGTGCCAGCAGCCGATTTGGGGGAACGGACACTGAAGCTTTCTTT
v_gene: TRBV6-5; j_gene: TRBJ2-7; d_gene: -; abundance: -; CDR3aa: CASSDTGSEQYF; CDR3nt: TGTGCCAGCAGTGATACAGGGAGCGAGCAGTACTTC
v_gene: TRBV5-6; j_gene: TRBJ2-2; d_gene: -; abundance: -; CDR3aa: CASSGMGFDTGELFF; CDR3nt: TGTGCCAGCAGTGGGATGGGGTTTGACACCGGGGAGCTGTTTTTT
v_gene: TRBV5-4; j_gene: TRBJ2-1; d_gene: -; abundance: -; CDR3aa: CASSLDRANNHEQFF; CDR3nt: TGTGCCAGCAGCTTGGACAGGGCGAACAACCATGAGCAGTTCTTC
v_gene: TRBV19; j_gene: TRBJ2-5; d_gene: -; abundance: -; CDR3aa: CASSIDWNQIEQETQYF; CDR3nt: TGTGCCAGTAGTATAGATTGGAATCAGATAGAACAAGAGACCCAGTACTTC
v_gene: TRBV18; j_gene: TRBJ2-7; d_gene: TRBD1; abundance: -; CDR3aa: CASSPTGGGSYEQYF; CDR3nt: TGTGCCAGCTCACCGACAGGGGGTGGCTCCTACGAGCAGTACTTC
v_gene: TRBV6-6; j_gene: TRBJ2-7; d_gene: -; abundance: -; CDR3aa: CASSSREDEQYF; CDR3nt: TGTGCCAGCAGTTCCAGGGAGGACGAGCAGTACTTC
v_gene: TRBV29-1; j_gene: TRBJ2-3; d_gene: -; abundance: -; CDR3aa: CSVGNTGFTDTQYF; CDR3nt: TGCAGCGTTGGAAATACAGGATTCACAGATACGCAGTATTTT
v_gene: TRBV7-9; j_gene: TRBJ2-2; d_gene: -; abundance: -; CDR3aa: CASSLASGAIGTGELFF; CDR3nt: TGTGCCAGCAGCTTAGCGTCAGGGGCAATAGGCACCGGGGAGCTGTTTTTT
v_gene: TRBV5-1; j_gene: TRBJ1-1; d_gene: -; abundance: once; CDR3aa: CASSSQDGEYTEAFF; CDR3nt: TGCGCCAGCAGCTCACAGGACGGGGAGTACACTGAAGCTTTCTTT
v_gene: TRBV5-1; j_gene: TRBJ1-1; d_gene: -; abundance: -; CDR3aa: CASSPNLSEAFF; CDR3nt: TGCGCCAGCAGCCCGAACCTGAGTGAAGCTTTCTTT
v_gene: TRBV19; j_gene: TRBJ1-5; d_gene: -; abundance: -; CDR3aa: CASRAGTSNNQPQHF; CDR3nt: TGTGCCAGCAGAGCCGGGACCTCTAACAATCAGCCCCAGCATTTT
v_gene: TRBV27; j_gene: TRBJ1-2; d_gene: TRBD1; abundance: -; CDR3aa: CASSRTDRGGGYTF; CDR3nt: TGTGCCAGCAGTCGAACCGACAGGGGAGGGGGCTACACCTTC
v_gene: TRBV2; j_gene: TRBJ2-7; d_gene: -; abundance: -; CDR3aa: CASSESQGNEQYF; CDR3nt: TGTGCCAGCAGTGAAAGCCAAGGGAACGAGCAGTACTTC
v_gene: TRBV9; j_gene: TRBJ2-7; d_gene: -; abundance: -; CDR3aa: CASSGGRFDEQYF; CDR3nt: TGTGCCAGCAGCGGCGGTCGATTTGACGAGCAGTACTTC
v_gene: TRBV2; j_gene: TRBJ1-4; d_gene: TRBD1; abundance: once; CDR3aa: CASTWTGSTNEKLFF; CDR3nt: TGTGCCAGCACCTGGACAGGCTCAACTAATGAAAAACTGTTTTTT
v_gene: TRBV21-1; j_gene: TRBJ2-5; d_gene: -; abundance: -; CDR3aa: CASREEAVETQYF; CDR3nt: TGTGCCAGCCGCGAGGAGGCCGTGGAGACCCAGTACTTC
v_gene: TRBV7-9; j_gene: TRBJ1-3; d_gene: -; abundance: -; CDR3aa: CASSSDKSSGNTIYF; CDR3nt: TGTGCCAGCAGCTCCGACAAGAGCTCTGGAAACACCATATATTTT
v_gene: TRBV12-5; j_gene: TRBJ2-7; d_gene: TRBD1; abundance: once; CDR3aa: CASGLGQGMRSSYEQYF; CDR3nt: TGTGCTAGTGGTTTGGGACAGGGGATGAGGAGCTCCTACGAGCAGTACTTC
v_gene: TRBV28; j_gene: TRBJ1-3; d_gene: -; abundance: -; CDR3aa: CASSTRGLPGNTIYF; CDR3nt: TGTGCCAGCAGTACCCGGGGACTCCCTGGAAACACCATATATTTT
v_gene: TRBV30; j_gene: TRBJ2-5; d_gene: -; abundance: -; CDR3aa: CATDSNLETQYF; CDR3nt: TGTGCCACGGACTCAAATCTAGAGACCCAGTACTTC
v_gene: TRBV27; j_gene: TRBJ1-3; d_gene: -; abundance: -; CDR3aa: CASSLSVDREDTIYF; CDR3nt: TGTGCCAGCAGTTTATCTGTGGATAGGGAGGACACCATATATTTT
v_gene: TRBV2; j_gene: TRBJ1-5; d_gene: -; abundance: -; CDR3aa: CASSEVRSNQPQHF; CDR3nt: TGTGCCAGCAGTGAAGTGAGAAGCAATCAGCCCCAGCATTTT
v_gene: TRBV9; j_gene: TRBJ1-2; d_gene: -; abundance: -; CDR3aa: CASSVEDGYTF; CDR3nt: TGTGCCAGCAGCGTAGAAGATGGCTACACCTTC
v_gene: TRBV2; j_gene: TRBJ1-1; d_gene: TRBD1; abundance: -; CDR3aa: CASRQGVPMNTEAFF; CDR3nt: TGTGCCAGCCGACAGGGGGTTCCAATGAACACTGAAGCTTTCTTT